This TCR beta chain was sequenced for a study of Ad26.COV2.S vaccination and SARS-CoV-2 variants. Comments on this clone: Antigen: not known.

Per the germline V gene, CDR1 is KGHDR and CDR2 is SFDVKD. CDR3 size: 15 residues. V lost 3 bases to trimming and J lost 3 bases; unmatched junction nucleotides: 3. The treatment was: roughly 18 received Ad26.COV2.S at low or high dose, single or two shots; 5 received placebo; per-sample allocation not given. Sampling was performed 63 days after the first vaccine or placebo injection. Study-wide results and limits: Reported post-vaccination CD8+ and CD4+ T cell responses to spike showed substantial breadth.

Repertoires were generated with immunoSEQ multiplex PCR, while TCRdb's copy carries only in-frame clones and drops some. Of approximately 340,000 clones in the sample, about 85% are singletons; the top ten hold 3.3%. This TCR was sampled from a person aged 18 to 65 who received the Ad26.COV2.S COVID-19 vaccine or a placebo. The chain combines TRBV24-1 with TRBJ2-1; 8 bases match TRBD2. The specimen was peripheral blood, collected in a trial of Ad26.COV2.S vaccine versus placebo. CDR3 sequence: CATSDPGTSYNEQFF. In DNA, the CDR3 is TGTGCCACCAGTGATCCCGGGACTAGCTACAATGAGCAGTTCTTC.